The 29 T cell receptor beta chains below were found in one sample sequenced in a study of T cells in Graves' hyperthyroidism and ophthalmopathy. TCR beta CDR3 regions were amplified from RNA transcripts. The study used the HTBI primer set for a first-round RT-PCR of the TCR CDR3. MiXCR, applied by TCRdb to the multiplex PCR reads, yields one record per CDR3 protein. The sample has 700,000 or so distinct CDR3 sequences, about 14% seen once. Sequencing input: blood. The receptors come from a woman aged 50 to 65 with Graves' ophthalmopathy.

This clonotype was recorded many times. The rearrangement links TRBV2 to TRBJ1-1; no clear D gene. Germline loops: CDR1 SNHLY, CDR2 FYNNEI. This CDR3 is 14 amino acids long. Between the trimmed V and J ends, which lost 4 bases and 0 bases, there was a span of 9 bases. DNA of the CDR3: TGTGCCAGCAGTGTAGACGGGATGAACACTGAAGCTTTCTTT. Protein product: CASSVDGMNTEAFF.

In its sample, this clonotype was seen a few times. This rearrangement joins TRBV29-1 to TRBJ2-7; D gene ambiguous. This CDR3 is built from 10 residues. Germline CDR1 and CDR2: SQVTM and ANQGSEA. V lost 7 bases, J lost 1 base, and 5 bases lay in between. For the CDR3, the DNA is TGCAGCGCCGGATCCTACGAGCAGTACTTC. It codes for CSAGSYEQYF.

Details on this clonotype: A read error may produce the germline difference seen at one junction end. The J gene is TRBJ2-7, the V gene TRBV5-1; D unresolved. CDR3 size: 13 residues. Germline assignment: CDR1 SGHRS and CDR2 YFSETQ. The CDR3 bases are TGTGCCACCCGGACGGAGAATTCCTACGAGCAGTACTTC. This sequence encodes CATRTENSYEQYF.

There are many counts of this clonotype. The chain couples TRBV7-2 to TRBJ1-1; D is unresolved. The CDR3 is 13 amino acids. CDR1 is SGHTA and CDR2 is FQGNSA in the germline V gene. Trimming pared 7 bases from V and 0 bases from J, leaving 9 bases between. The CDR3 DNA sequence: TGTGCCAGCAAGAATTTCATGAACACTGAAGCTTTCTTT. Its translation: CASKNFMNTEAFF.

In this sample, this clonotype turned up many times. V gene TRBV14 combines with J gene TRBJ1-2; D remains unclear. Trimming took off 0 bases at V and 8 bases at J, with 10 bases between the two ends. This CDR3 spans 13 amino acids. Per the germline V gene, CDR1 is SGHDN and CDR2 is FVKESK. The CDR3 here is CASSQDYSHGYTF. CDR3 DNA sequence: TGTGCCAGCAGCCAAGATTATAGCCACGGCTACACCTTC. The full variable domain, in which reference TRBV14 and TRBJ1-2 provide the parts outside the CDR3, is EAGVTQFPSHSVIEKGQTVTLRCDPISGHDNLYWYRRVMGKEIKFLLHFVKESKQDESGMPNNRFLAERTGGTYSTLKVQPAELEDSGVYFCASSQDYSHGYTFGSGTRLTVV.

The table lists this clonotype with a few counts. This chain connects TRBV6-1 to TRBJ2-7, with 9 bases lining up with TRBD2. Germline CDR1 is MNHNS and CDR2 is SASEGT. The CDR3 contains 15 residues. The trim removed 7 bases at V and 4 bases at J, leaving 11 bases unmatched. The CDR3 DNA reads TGTGCCAGCATTGGGAGCGGGAGGCGTCGTTACGAGCAGTACTTC. The encoded protein is CASIGSGRRRYEQYF.

This clonotype occurred many times. The chain is built from TRBV11-3 and TRBJ2-4; D remains unclear. Germline CDR1 is SGHNT and CDR2 is YENEEA. V lost 0 bases and J 7 bases, leaving 7 bases between the germline ends. This CDR3 is built from 13 residues. This CDR3 is CASSLDQRNIQYF. In DNA form, the CDR3 reads TGTGCCAGCAGCTTAGATCAGAGGAACATTCAGTACTTC.

As concerns this clonotype: A much larger clonotype is one base distant, so this may be a read error. This sequence joins TRBV2 and TRBJ1-2; no clear D gene. Germline V gene sequence: CDR1 SNHLY, CDR2 FYNNEI. Trimming left V 5 bases short and J 3 bases short, with 13 bases between. The CDR3 length is 14 residues. CDR3 sequence reads: CASSTRVRDYGYTF. The DNA for the CDR3 is TGTGCCAGCAGTACTAGGGTCAGAGACTATGGCTACACCTTC.

Notes on this clonotype: The junction and the germline gene differ at one end; a read error may be behind it. The chain carries TRBV3-1 and TRBJ2-1; D is undetermined. The CDR3 covers 15 residues. CDR1 LGHDT and CDR2 YNNKEL come from the germline V gene (reference sequence). For the CDR3, the DNA is TGTGACAGCAGCCAAGACGGAGAGCTATACAATGAGCAGTTCTTC. Protein sequence: CDSSQDGELYNEQFF.

This clonotype was recorded many times. The V and J genes are TRBV27 and TRBJ2-1; 9 positions agree with TRBD2. The CDR3 length is 17 residues. In germline, CDR1 is MNHEY, CDR2 SMNVEV (reference sequence). The V and J ends lost 9 bases and 8 bases, in that order; junction bases with no gene match: 20. The CDR3 DNA follows: TGTGCCAGTTTCGAGCGTTCCCCTAGCGGGATTATAGATGAGCAGTTCTTC. As protein: CASFERSPSGIIDEQFF.

At least ten counts were recorded for this clonotype. The chain couples TRBV9 to TRBJ2-1; 13 bases match TRBD2. CDR1 is SGDLS, CDR2 YYNGEE, per germline. V trimming: 4 bases; J trimming: 8 bases; junction bases outside the gene matches: 15. There are 18 residues in the CDR3. The CDR3 protein is CASSPLAGGPRYPDEQFF. The CDR3 bases are TGTGCCAGCAGCCCACTAGCGGGAGGGCCACGGTATCCGGATGAGCAGTTCTTC.

The chain uses TRBV6-2 or TRBV6-3 and TRBJ1-5; 10 bases are shared with TRBD1. The CDR3 totals 17 residues. In germline, CDR1 is MNHEY, CDR2 SVGEGT. The trim removed 5 bases at V and 3 bases at J, leaving 10 bases unmatched. The CDR3 is CASSVPGQGIVNQPQHF. The CDR3, as DNA: TGTGCCAGCAGTGTTCCGGGACAGGGGATCGTCAATCAGCCCCAGCATTTT.

The CDR3 loop is CASSSLADTYEQYF. The CDR3 DNA is TGTGCCAGCAGTTCCCTAGCGGATACCTACGAGCAGTACTTC. The chain uses TRBV28 and TRBJ2-7, with TRBD2 matching over 7 bases. CDR3 length: 14 residues. Germline CDR1 is MDHEN and CDR2 is SYDVKM. V trimming: 4 bases; J trimming: 2 bases; junction bases outside the gene matches: 5.

The chain recombines TRBV28 with TRBJ2-7; TRBD2 is a possible D gene (5 bases). There are 16 residues in the CDR3. Germline V gene data show CDR1 as MDHEN and CDR2 as SYDVKM. V gave up 5 bases and J gave up 1 base, with 18 bases separating them. The CDR3 spells CASSRIRGRVSYEQYF. CDR3 bases: TGTGCCAGCAGTAGGATTCGAGGGCGGGTTTCCTACGAGCAGTACTTC.

This clonotype was seen ten or more times. CDR3 nucleotide sequence: TGTGCCAGCTGGAGCCGACAGGGGGCCGACGAGCAGTACTTC. Protein sequence: CASWSRQGADEQYF. This rearrangement joins TRBV28 to TRBJ2-7; the match to TRBD1 covers 10 bases. The CDR3 sequence is 14 residues long. Germline assignment: CDR1 MDHEN and CDR2 SYDVKM. V was pared by 8 bases and J by 5 bases, with 9 bases of the junction left unmatched.

The chain carries TRBV11-3 and TRBJ2-2, with TRBD1 as a possible D gene (5 bases). The germline V gene has CDR1 SGHNT and CDR2 YENEEA. CDR3 length: 12 amino acids. Trimming shortened V by 6 bases and J by 4 bases, and 6 bases separated the two germline ends. In DNA form, the CDR3 reads TGTGCCAGCAGAAGGGGCACCGGGGAGCTGTTTTTT. This encodes CASRRGTGELFF. Variable domain in full (rest from reference TRBV11-3 and TRBJ2-2): EAGVVQSPRYKIIEKKQPVAFWCNPISGHNTLYWYLQNLGQGPELLIRYENEEAVDDSQLPKDRFSAERLKGVDSTLKIQPAELGDSAVYLCASRRGTGELFFGEGSRLTVL.

The chain has TRBV12-3 or TRBV12-4 and TRBJ2-3, with D unresolved. Trimming removed 3 bases at V and 6 bases at J, with 16 bases between. The CDR3 spans 15 residues. CDR3 DNA sequence: TGTGCCAGCAGTTTTAACCAGCTCCAACGGGATACGCAGTATTTT. Protein sequence: CASSFNQLQRDTQYF.

This rearrangement joins TRBV7-2 to TRBJ1-4; maybe TRBD1 (5 bases). Germline V lookup: CDR1 SGHTA, CDR2 FQGNSA. Trimming pared 1 base from V and 8 bases from J, leaving 14 bases between. The CDR3 is made up of 15 amino acids. The CDR3 coding sequence is TGTGCCAGCAGCTTAGATGGCAGGGTGGGGGAAAAACTGTTTTTT. As protein: CASSLDGRVGEKLFF. Full variable domain (remainder filled in from reference TRBV7-2 and TRBJ1-4): GAGVSQSPSNKVTEKGKDVELRCDPISGHTALYWYRQSLGQGLEFLIYFQGNSAPDKSGLPSDRFSAERTGGSVSTLTIQRTQQEDSAVYLCASSLDGRVGEKLFFGSGTQLSVL.

This clonotype occurred many times. The chain uses TRBV11-3 and TRBJ2-3; D not certain. The germline gives CDR1 SGHNT, CDR2 YENEEA. The CDR3 extends over 13 amino acids. V lost 0 bases to trimming and J lost 6 bases, with 7 bases between them. The CDR3 reads CASSLEQWDTQYF. CDR3 nucleotides: TGTGCCAGCAGCTTAGAACAGTGGGATACGCAGTATTTT.

This clonotype was seen more than once but under ten times. The chain recombines TRBV9 with TRBJ1-3; D is undetermined. The CDR3 is 15 amino acids. Trimming cost V 2 bases and J 0 bases, with 9 bases left between them. Germline V gene lookup returns CDR1 SGDLS and CDR2 YYNGEE. CDR3 amino acids: CASSVDVYSGNTIYF. CDR3 in DNA: TGTGCCAGCAGCGTTGACGTATACTCTGGAAACACCATATATTTT.

In this sample, this clonotype turned up many times. The chain has TRBV27 and TRBJ1-2; 11 bases map to TRBD1. The V gene end was trimmed by 6 bases and the J gene end by 2 bases; junction bases not matched to a gene: 5. From germline, CDR1 is MNHEY and CDR2 SMNVEV (reference sequence). There are 15 residues in the CDR3. The CDR3 spells CASRHRDRGNYGYTF. The CDR3 nucleotides are TGTGCCAGCAGGCACCGGGACAGGGGGAACTATGGCTACACCTTC.

This clonotype was detected a few times. V usage is TRBV6-1 and J usage is TRBJ1-3, with D unresolved. The germline CDR1 and CDR2 sequences are MNHNS and SASEGT. V was pared by 3 bases and J by 7 bases, with 16 bases between. The CDR3 totals 15 residues. The DNA for the CDR3 is TGTGCCAGCAGTGAGGCGACCGTCCAGAGGAACACCATATATTTT. It translates to CASSEATVQRNTIYF.

This chain links TRBV28 with TRBJ2-1, with D possibly called TRBD1 or TRBD2 (5 bases each). V was shortened by 8 bases and J by 9 bases, with 20 bases between the two germline ends. Germline loops: CDR1 MDHEN, CDR2 SYDVKM. This CDR3 is 14 amino acids long. For the CDR3, the DNA is TGTGCCAGCCCCGGGGATTCGCGCGACAGTGAGCAGTTCTTC. Encoded protein: CASPGDSRDSEQFF.

This clonotype was detected ten times or more. This chain uses TRBV4-1 with TRBJ2-5; TRBD2 aligns across 12 bases. The CDR3 length is 15 residues. Germline assignment: CDR1 MGHRA and CDR2 YSYEKL. V dropped 1 base and J dropped 3; count of bases not matched to a gene: 0. CDR3 coding DNA: TGCGCCAGCAGCCAAGGGACTAGCGGGAAAGAGACCCAGTACTTC. Translated: CASSQGTSGKETQYF.

This clonotype was recorded many times. This rearrangement joins TRBV5-5 to TRBJ2-7; 10 bases are shared with TRBD1. The V gene's germline CDR1 is SGHKS and CDR2 YYEKEE (reference sequence). CDR3 size: 15 residues. The junction had 3 bases not matched to a gene; V was cut back by 0 bases and J by 3 bases. This CDR3 is CASSLVWTGGYEQYF. CDR3 sequence (DNA): TGTGCCAGCAGCTTGGTTTGGACAGGGGGCTACGAGCAGTACTTC.

This clonotype was picked up many times. The V and J genes are TRBV2 and TRBJ2-1; D unclear. The CDR3 has 15 residues. The V end was cut by 1 base, the J end by 2 bases, with 9 bases between. Looked up from germline, CDR1 is SNHLY and CDR2 is FYNNEI. CDR3 nucleotides: TGTGCCAGCAGTGAAGTCGTAAGAACCTACAATGAGCAGTTCTTC. It encodes CASSEVVRTYNEQFF. Full variable domain (remainder filled in from reference TRBV2 and TRBJ2-1): EPEVTQTPSHQVTQMGQEVILRCVPISNHLYFYWYRQILGQKVEFLVSFYNNEISEKSEIFDDQFSVERPDGSNFTLKIRSTKLEDSAMYFCASSEVVRTYNEQFFGPGTRLTVL.

Turning to this clonotype: At one boundary the junction diverges from the germline segment, which might be a read error. CDR3 sequence reads: CASSLAGLQETQYF. CDR3 nucleotide sequence: TGTGCTAGCAGCTTAGCGGGATTGCAAGAGACCCAGTACTTC. The chain has TRBV7-7 and TRBJ2-5; 8 bases agree with TRBD2. CDR3 length: 14 amino acids. The germline V gene has CDR1 SSHAT and CDR2 FNYEAQ (reference sequence).

This clonotype was seen repeatedly, ten times or more. This sequence joins TRBV28 and TRBJ2-1; 8 bases are shared with TRBD2. V was pared by 1 base and J by 4 bases, with 3 bases of the junction left unmatched. The CDR3 totals 15 residues. Germline CDR1 is MDHEN and CDR2 is SYDVKM. CDR3 DNA sequence: TGTGCCAGCAGTTTATTAGCGGGAAGGTACAATGAGCAGTTCTTC. This codes for CASSLLAGRYNEQFF.

Many counts were recorded for this clonotype. The chain uses TRBV7-6 and TRBJ2-3, with TRBD2 matching 11 bases. The ends lost 3 bases at V and 4 bases at J; junction bases unmatched: 3. The CDR3 sequence is 15 residues long. Looked up from germline, CDR1 is SGHVS and CDR2 is FNYEAQ. This chain's CDR3 is CASSFELAGADTQYF. The CDR3 DNA reads as TGTGCCAGCAGCTTTGAACTAGCGGGAGCAGATACGCAGTATTTT. The full variable domain, with the rest looked up from reference TRBV7-6 and TRBJ2-3, is GAGVSQSPRYKVTKRGQDVALRCDPISGHVSLYWYRQALGQGPEFLTYFNYEAQQDKSGLPNDRFSAERPEGSISTLTIQRTEQRDSAMYRCASSFELAGADTQYFGPGTRLTVL.